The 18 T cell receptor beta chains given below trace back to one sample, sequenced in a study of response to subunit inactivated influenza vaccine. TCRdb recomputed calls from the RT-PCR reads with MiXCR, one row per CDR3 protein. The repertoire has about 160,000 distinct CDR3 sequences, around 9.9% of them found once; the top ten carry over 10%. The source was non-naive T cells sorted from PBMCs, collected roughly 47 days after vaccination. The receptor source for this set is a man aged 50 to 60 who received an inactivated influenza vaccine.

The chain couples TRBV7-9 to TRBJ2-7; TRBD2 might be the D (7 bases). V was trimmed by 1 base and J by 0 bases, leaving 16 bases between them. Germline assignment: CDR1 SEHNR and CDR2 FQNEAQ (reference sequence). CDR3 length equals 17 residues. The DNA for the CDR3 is TGTGCCAGCAGCTTAGGGGTAGGGAGGGGGGACTCCTACGAGCAGTACTTC. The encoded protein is CASSLGVGRGDSYEQYF.

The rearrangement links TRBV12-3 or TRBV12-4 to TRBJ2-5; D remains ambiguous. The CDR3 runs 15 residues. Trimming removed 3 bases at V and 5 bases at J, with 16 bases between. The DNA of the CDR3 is TGTGCCAGCAGTTTTAGGACCCCAGGAGACGAGACCCAGTACTTC. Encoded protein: CASSFRTPGDETQYF.

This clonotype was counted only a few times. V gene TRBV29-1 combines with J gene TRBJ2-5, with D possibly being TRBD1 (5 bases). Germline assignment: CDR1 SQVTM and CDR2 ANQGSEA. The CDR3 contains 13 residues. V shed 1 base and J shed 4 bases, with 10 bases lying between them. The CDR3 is CSVEGQTGETQYF. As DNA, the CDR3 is TGCAGCGTTGAAGGACAGACGGGAGAGACCCAGTACTTC.

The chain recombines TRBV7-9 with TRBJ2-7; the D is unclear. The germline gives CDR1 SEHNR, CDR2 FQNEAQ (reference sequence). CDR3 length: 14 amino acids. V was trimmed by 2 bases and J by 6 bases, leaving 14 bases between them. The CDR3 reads CASSLQVTRPEQYF. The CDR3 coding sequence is TGTGCCAGCAGCTTACAGGTTACCCGGCCCGAGCAGTACTTC. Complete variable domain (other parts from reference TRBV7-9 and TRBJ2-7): DTGVSQNPRHKITKRGQNVTFRCDPISEHNRLYWYRQTLGQGPEFLTYFQNEAQLEKSRLLSDRFSAERPKGSFSTLEIQRTEQGDSAMYLCASSLQVTRPEQYFGPGTRLTVT.

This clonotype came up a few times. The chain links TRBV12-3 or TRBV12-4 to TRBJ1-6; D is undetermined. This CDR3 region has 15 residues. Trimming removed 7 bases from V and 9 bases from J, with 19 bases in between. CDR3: CASNPGLLSGSPLHF. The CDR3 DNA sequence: TGTGCCAGCAACCCTGGACTCCTGTCGGGTTCACCCCTCCACTTT.

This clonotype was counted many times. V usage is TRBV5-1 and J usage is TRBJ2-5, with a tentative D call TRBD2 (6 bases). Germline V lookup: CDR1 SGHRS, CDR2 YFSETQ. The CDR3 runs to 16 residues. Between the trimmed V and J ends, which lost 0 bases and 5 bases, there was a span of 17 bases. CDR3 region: CASSLANQGGRETQYF. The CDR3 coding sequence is TGCGCCAGCAGCTTGGCCAACCAGGGAGGTCGGGAGACCCAGTACTTC. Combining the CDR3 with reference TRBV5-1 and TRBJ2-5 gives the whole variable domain KAGVTQTPRYLIKTRGQQVTLSCSPISGHRSVSWYQQTPGQGLQFLFEYFSETQRNKGNFPGRFSGRQFSNSRSEMNVSTLELGDSALYLCASSLANQGGRETQYFGPGTRLLVL.

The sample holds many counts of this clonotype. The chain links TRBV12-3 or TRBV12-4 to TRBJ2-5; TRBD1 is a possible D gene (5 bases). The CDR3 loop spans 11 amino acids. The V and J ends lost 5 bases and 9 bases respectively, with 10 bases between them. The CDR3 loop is CASSRLGAQYF. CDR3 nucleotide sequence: TGTGCCAGCAGTCGCTTAGGGGCCCAGTACTTC.

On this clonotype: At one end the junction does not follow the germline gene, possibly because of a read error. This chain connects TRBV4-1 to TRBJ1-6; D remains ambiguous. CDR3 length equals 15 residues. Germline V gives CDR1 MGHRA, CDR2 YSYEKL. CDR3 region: CASSEDVGYGSPLHF. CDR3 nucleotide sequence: TGCGCCAGCAGCGAAGACGTAGGTTATGGTTCACCCCTCCACTTT.

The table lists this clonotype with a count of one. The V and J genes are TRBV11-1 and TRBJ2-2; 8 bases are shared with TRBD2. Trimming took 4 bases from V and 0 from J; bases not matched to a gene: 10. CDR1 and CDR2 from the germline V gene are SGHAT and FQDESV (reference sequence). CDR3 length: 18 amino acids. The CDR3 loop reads CASSSPRGGDANTGELFF. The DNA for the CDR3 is TGTGCCAGCAGCTCCCCACGGGGGGGGGATGCGAACACCGGGGAGCTGTTTTTT.

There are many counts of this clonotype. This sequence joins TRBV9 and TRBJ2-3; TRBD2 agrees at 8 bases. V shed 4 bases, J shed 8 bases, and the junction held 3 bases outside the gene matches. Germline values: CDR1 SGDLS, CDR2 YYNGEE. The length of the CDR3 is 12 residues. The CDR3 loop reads CASSISGSTQYF. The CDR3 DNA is TGTGCCAGCAGCATAAGCGGGAGTACGCAGTATTTT. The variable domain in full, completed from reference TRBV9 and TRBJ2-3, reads DSGVTQTPKHLITATGQRVTLRCSPRSGDLSVYWYQQSLDQGLQFLIQYYNGEERAKGNILERFSAQQFPDLHSELNLSSLELGDSALYFCASSISGSTQYFGPGTRLTVL.

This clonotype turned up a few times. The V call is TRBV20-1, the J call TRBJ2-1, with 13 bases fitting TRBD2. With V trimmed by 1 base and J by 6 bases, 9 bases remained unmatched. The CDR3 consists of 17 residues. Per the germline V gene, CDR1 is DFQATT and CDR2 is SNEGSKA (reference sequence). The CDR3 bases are TGCAGTGCTAGAGGCCGGACTAGCGGGAGTAGTGGCAATGAGCAGTTCTTC. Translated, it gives CSARGRTSGSSGNEQFF.

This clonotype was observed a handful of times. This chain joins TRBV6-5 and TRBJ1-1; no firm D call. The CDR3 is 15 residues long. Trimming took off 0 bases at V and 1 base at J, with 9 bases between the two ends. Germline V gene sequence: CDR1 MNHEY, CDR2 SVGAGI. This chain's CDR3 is CASSYSAASNTEAFF. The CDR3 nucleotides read TGTGCCAGCAGTTACTCGGCAGCTTCGAACACTGAAGCTTTCTTT.

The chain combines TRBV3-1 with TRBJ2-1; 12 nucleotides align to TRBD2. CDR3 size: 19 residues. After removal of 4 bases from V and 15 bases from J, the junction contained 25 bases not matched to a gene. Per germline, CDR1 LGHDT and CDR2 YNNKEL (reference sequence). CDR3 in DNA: TGTGCCAGCAGCCCCCGCCCCTCCCCGATACTAGCGGGGGGCCCAGAACGGTTCTTC. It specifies CASSPRPSPILAGGPERFF.

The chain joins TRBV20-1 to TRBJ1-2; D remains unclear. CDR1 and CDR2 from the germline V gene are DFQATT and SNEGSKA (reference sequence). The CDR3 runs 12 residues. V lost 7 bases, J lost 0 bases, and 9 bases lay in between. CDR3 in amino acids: CSVPGANYGYTF. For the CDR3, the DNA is TGCAGTGTACCAGGTGCTAACTATGGCTACACCTTC.

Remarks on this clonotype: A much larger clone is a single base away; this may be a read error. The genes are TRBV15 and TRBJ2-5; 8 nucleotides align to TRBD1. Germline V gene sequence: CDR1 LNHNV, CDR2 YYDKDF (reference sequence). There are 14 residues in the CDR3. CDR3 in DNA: TGTGCCACCAGCAGGGGACAGGAACAAGAGACCCAGTGCTTC. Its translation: CATSRGQEQETQCF.

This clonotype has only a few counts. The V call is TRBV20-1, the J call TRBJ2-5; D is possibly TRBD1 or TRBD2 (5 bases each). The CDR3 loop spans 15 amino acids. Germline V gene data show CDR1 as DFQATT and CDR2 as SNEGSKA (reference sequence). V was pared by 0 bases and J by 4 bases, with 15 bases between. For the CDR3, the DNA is TGCAGTGCTAGAGACAATTCCAGGGAGATAGAGACCCAGTACTTC. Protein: CSARDNSREIETQYF.

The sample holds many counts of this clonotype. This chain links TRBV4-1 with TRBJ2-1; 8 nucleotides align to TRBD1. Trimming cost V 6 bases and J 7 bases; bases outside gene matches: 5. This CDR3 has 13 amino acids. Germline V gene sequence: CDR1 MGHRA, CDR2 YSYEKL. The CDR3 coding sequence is TGCGCCAGCAGACGGACAGGGAGGAATGAGCAGTTCTTC. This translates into CASRRTGRNEQFF.

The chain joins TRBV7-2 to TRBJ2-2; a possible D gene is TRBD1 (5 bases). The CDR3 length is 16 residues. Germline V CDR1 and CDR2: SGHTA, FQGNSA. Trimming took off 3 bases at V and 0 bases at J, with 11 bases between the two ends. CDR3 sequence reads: CASSFLFRANTGELFF. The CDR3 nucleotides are TGTGCCAGCAGCTTCCTGTTCAGGGCGAACACCGGGGAGCTGTTTTTT.